The rows below give T cell receptor beta chains drawn from one sample of a study of blood T cell repertoires in COVID-19. TCRdb's copy holds only in-frame clones and misses some; the assay was immunoSEQ multiplex PCR. The top ten hold less than 10% of the sample, which has over 150,000 clones, around four fifths seen once. Sequenced sample: peripheral blood. Source of these receptors: a woman between 65 and 79 years old with COVID-19, enrolled during active disease. CDR3s include the opening cysteine and the closing phenylalanine or tryptophan. Each record gives: clone size, J gene, V gene, D gene, CDR3 protein, CDR3 DNA. A D gene is named only where the DNA matches it firmly. Size is stated for part of the rows, as once, few or many counts, or as a class when the clone is expanded.

>.|TRBJ2-7|TRBV15|.
CATSRDPGYSYEQYF
TGTGCCACCAGCAGAGACCCGGGATACTCCTACGAGCAGTACTTC
>once|TRBJ2-1|TRBV18|TRBD2
CASSPRLAGPPNEQFF
TGTGCCAGCTCACCGCGGCTAGCGGGCCCACCCAATGAGCAGTTCTTC
>.|TRBJ1-3|TRBV28|.
CASKAGSSGNTIYF
TGTGCCAGCAAGGCAGGCAGCTCTGGAAACACCATATATTTT
>.|TRBJ1-6|TRBV4-1|TRBD1
CASSQGTGTDSPLHF
TGCGCCAGCAGCCAAGGGACAGGGACCGATTCACCCCTCCACTTT
>.|TRBJ2-7|TRBV28|.
CASSLSGIPIYEQYF
TGTGCCAGCAGTTTATCCGGGATACCTATCTACGAGCAGTACTTC
>.|TRBJ2-1|TRBV9|TRBD2
CASSAAGTSGYNEQFF
TGTGCCAGCAGCGCCGCCGGGACTAGCGGATACAATGAGCAGTTCTTC
>.|TRBJ1-4|TRBV5-1|TRBD1
CASSPGQGARGAEKLFF
TGCGCCAGCAGCCCCGGACAGGGGGCCCGGGGAGCCGAAAAACTGTTTTTT
>.|TRBJ2-2|TRBV11-2|TRBD2
CASMPSGTNTGELFF
TGTGCCAGCATGCCTAGCGGGACGAACACCGGGGAGCTGTTTTTT
>few|TRBJ2-2|TRBV14|TRBD1
CASSQVRGRYTGELFF
TGTGCCAGCAGCCAAGTAAGGGGGCGGTACACCGGGGAGCTGTTTTTT
>.|TRBJ1-2|TRBV6-5|TRBD1
CASSYSSDRGLRGYTF
TGTGCCAGCAGTTACTCATCGGACAGGGGGCTTCGAGGCTACACCTTC
>once|TRBJ2-3|TRBV18|TRBD1
CASSPQNTGGRLNTQYF
TGTGCCAGCTCACCACAAAACACAGGGGGCAGGTTAAATACGCAGTATTTT
>.|TRBJ2-7|TRBV5-1|TRBD2
CASSLLAGEIYEQYF
TGCGCCAGCAGCTTGTTAGCGGGAGAGATCTACGAGCAGTACTTC
>.|TRBJ2-5|TRBV9|TRBD2
CASSGSGGKETQYF
TGTGCCAGCAGCGGTAGCGGGGGGAAAGAGACCCAGTACTTC
>few|TRBJ2-3|TRBV5-1|.
CASSLTTGSGADTQYF
TGCGCCAGCAGCTTGACGACCGGGTCCGGGGCAGATACGCAGTATTTT
>.|TRBJ2-7|TRBV5-1|TRBD1
CASSPTPRTGIEQYF
TGCGCCAGCAGCCCAACCCCCCGGACAGGGATCGAGCAGTACTTC
>.|TRBJ2-7|TRBV6-5|TRBD2
CASRSSGTTYEQYF
TGTGCCAGCAGATCCAGCGGGACCACCTACGAGCAGTACTTC
>.|TRBJ2-2|TRBV14|TRBD2
CASSQARTSGRNTGELFF
TGTGCCAGCAGCCAAGCCCGGACTAGCGGGAGGAACACCGGGGAGCTGTTTTTT
>.|TRBJ1-4|TRBV10-3|TRBD1
CAISEDRGGGEKLFF
TGTGCCATCAGTGAAGACAGGGGAGGTGGTGAAAAACTGTTTTTT
>.|TRBJ1-5|TRBV6-4|TRBD1
CASSDRSHRDRSYSNQPQHF
TGTGCCAGCAGTGACCGATCCCATCGGGACAGATCTTATAGCAATCAGCCCCAGCATTTT
>.|TRBJ2-3|TRBV2|TRBD2
CASSERPTSGTITDTQYF
TGTGCCAGCAGTGAAAGGCCGACTAGCGGGACCATCACAGATACGCAGTATTTT
>once|TRBJ2-5|TRBV11-2|TRBD1
CASSLEGRTGLETQYF
TGTGCCAGCAGCTTAGAGGGCAGGACAGGACTGGAGACCCAGTACTTC